The 16 T cell receptor beta chains reported below all come from one sample, sequenced in a study of blood T cell repertoires in COVID-19. Libraries were prepared by immunoSEQ multiplex PCR; TCRdb keeps only in-frame clonotypes and omits some of them. The data contain fewer than 300,000 clones, approximately 90% of them singletons. The sequenced sample consisted of PBMCs or T cells enriched from blood (not recorded which). The receptors come from a woman aged 25-40 years who had recovered from COVID-19.

The chain couples TRBV9 to TRBJ2-1, with TRBD2 matching over 7 bases. Trimming removed 0 bases from V and 5 bases from J; junction bases left unmatched: 5. Germline V gives CDR1 SGDLS, CDR2 YYNGEE. There are 15 residues in the CDR3. The DNA for the CDR3 is TGTGCCAGCAGCGTAGATAGCGGGCGGAACAATGAGCAGTTCTTC. Translation: CASSVDSGRNNEQFF.

The chain recombines TRBV7-2 with TRBJ2-1; the match to TRBD2 covers 9 bases. Germline V lookup: CDR1 SGHTA, CDR2 FQGNSA. V lost 5 bases and J lost 0; bases outside the gene matches: 8. The CDR3 totals 17 residues. The CDR3 DNA follows: TGTGCCAGCAGCCCAAGCCTAGCGGGAAGCTCCTACAATGAGCAGTTCTTC. Protein product: CASSPSLAGSSYNEQFF.

The genes are TRBV2 and TRBJ1-2; D is possibly TRBD1 (5 bases). V shed 2 bases and J shed 4 bases, with 11 bases lying between them. The CDR3 runs 14 residues. Germline CDR1 is SNHLY and CDR2 is FYNNEI. CDR3 region: CASSEPRVGYGYTF. The CDR3 nucleotides are TGTGCCAGCAGTGAACCCAGGGTGGGCTATGGCTACACCTTC.

This chain links TRBV4-1 with TRBJ2-7; 7 bases match TRBD1. The CDR3 consists of 16 residues. Per germline, CDR1 MGHRA and CDR2 YSYEKL. V gave up 0 bases and J gave up 9 bases; unmatched junction bases: 14. CDR3 region: CASSQEWDSELRVQYF. CDR3 bases: TGCGCCAGCAGCCAAGAGTGGGACAGCGAACTCCGAGTGCAGTACTTC.

The genes are TRBV6-2 or TRBV6-3 and TRBJ1-1; TRBD1 is a possible D gene (6 bases). This CDR3 is 17 amino acids long. V lost 4 bases to trimming and J lost 3 bases, with 21 bases between them. Germline lookup yields CDR1 MNHEY and CDR2 SVGEGT. The CDR3, as DNA: TGTGCCAGCAGTTCTGTCCGTTTGCAGGGGCAGGACACTGAAGCTTTCTTT. This encodes CASSSVRLQGQDTEAFF.

The chain joins TRBV4-2 to TRBJ2-2; 10 bases line up with TRBD2. Germline CDR1 and CDR2: LGHNA and YNFKEQ. The V and J ends lost 4 bases and 0 bases, in that order; junction bases with no gene match: 5. The CDR3 is made up of 17 amino acids. Here the CDR3 DNA reads TGTGCCAGCAGCCCCTGGACTAGCGGAGCGAACACCGGGGAGCTGTTTTTT. Translating it yields CASSPWTSGANTGELFF.

This rearrangement joins TRBV27 to TRBJ1-5; 7 nucleotides align to TRBD1. The germline V gene has CDR1 MNHEY and CDR2 SMNVEV (reference sequence). The CDR3 spans 15 residues. With 4 bases clipped from V and 4 bases from J, the junction kept 7 bases outside the gene matches. The CDR3 reads CASSSRTGLNQPQHF. The CDR3 coding sequence is TGTGCCAGCAGTTCTCGGACAGGACTTAATCAGCCCCAGCATTTT.

Written as DNA, the CDR3 is TGTGCCAGCAGTACAAATCGACAGGGGCGAGAGACCCAGTACTTC. It yields the protein CASSTNRQGRETQYF. The chain employs TRBV28 and TRBJ2-5, with 8 bases matching TRBD1. Unmatched junction bases numbered 9, after V lost 5 bases and J lost 4 bases. Germline V lookup: CDR1 MDHEN, CDR2 SYDVKM. The CDR3 spans 15 residues.

The V call is TRBV7-9, the J call TRBJ1-6, with 8 bases matching TRBD1. This CDR3 has 18 residues. The germline V gene encodes CDR1 SEHNR and CDR2 FQNEAQ (reference sequence). The trim removed 5 bases at V and 8 bases at J, leaving 17 bases unmatched. DNA for the CDR3: TGTGCCAGCAGCACCGGACAGGGTACCCTTATTGAGGATTCACCCCTCCACTTT. This gives the protein CASSTGQGTLIEDSPLHF.

The chain links TRBV18 to TRBJ1-5; D is unresolved. The V gene's germline CDR1 is KGHSH and CDR2 LQKENI. The length of the CDR3 is 13 residues. V was clipped by 2 bases and J by 5 bases, with 7 bases between them. CDR3 protein: CASSPGDDQPQHF. Here the CDR3 DNA reads TGTGCCAGCTCACCAGGAGACGATCAGCCCCAGCATTTT.

The gene calls are TRBV19 and TRBJ1-5; 7 bases align to TRBD1. The V gene's germline CDR1 is LNHDA and CDR2 SQIVND (reference sequence). Trimming cost V 5 bases and J 0 bases; bases outside gene matches: 10. The length of the CDR3 is 17 residues. CDR3 nucleotides: TGTGCCAGTAGTGGCGGGTCGGACAGGATTAGCAATCAGCCCCAGCATTTT. Its protein is CASSGGSDRISNQPQHF.

The rearrangement uses TRBV5-8 and TRBJ2-1; TRBD2 matches 8 bases. With V trimmed by 2 bases and J by 10 bases, 2 bases remained unmatched. This CDR3 is built from 12 residues. Germline V gene data show CDR1 as SGHTS and CDR2 as YDEGEE. CDR3 nucleotides: TGTGCCAGCAGCTTCCGACTAGCGGAGCAGTTCTTC. Amino acids: CASSFRLAEQFF.

This chain uses TRBV6-2 or TRBV6-3 with TRBJ2-7; 7 bases map to TRBD1. The ends lost 8 bases at V and 3 bases at J; junction bases unmatched: 10. This CDR3 comprises 14 residues. The V gene's germline CDR1 is MNHEY and CDR2 SVGEGT. CDR3 sequence: CASCSQGQNYEQYF. In DNA form, the CDR3 reads TGTGCCAGCTGTTCACAGGGGCAAAACTACGAGCAGTACTTC.

The rearrangement joins TRBV6-5 to TRBJ1-1; TRBD1 matches at 7 bases. The germline V gene encodes CDR1 MNHEY and CDR2 SVGAGI. The CDR3 contains 14 residues. Germline trimming cut 0 bases from V and 7 bases from J; bases unmatched to any gene: 5. This CDR3 reads CASSYSGDSVEAFF. The CDR3 DNA reads TGTGCCAGCAGTTACTCGGGGGACAGCGTTGAAGCTTTCTTT.

This rearrangement joins TRBV28 to TRBJ1-1; D gene uncertain. The CDR3 has 16 residues. V lost 3 bases to trimming and J lost 0 bases, with 14 bases between them. Germline values: CDR1 MDHEN, CDR2 SYDVKM. CDR3 region: CASSLGSPLLNTEAFF. The CDR3 DNA reads as TGTGCCAGCAGTTTGGGCAGCCCCTTGCTGAACACTGAAGCTTTCTTT.

The chain combines TRBV7-8 with TRBJ1-4, with 8 bases that match TRBD1. The CDR3 contains 14 residues. The trim removed 5 bases at V and 4 bases at J, leaving 3 bases unmatched. CDR1 SGHVS and CDR2 FQNEAQ come from the germline V gene. The DNA of the CDR3 is TGTGCCAGCAGCAGGGACAGGAATAATGAAAAACTGTTTTTT. Residues: CASSRDRNNEKLFF.